Listed below are T cell receptor beta chains from one sample, sequenced in a study of T cell responses to AZD1222 COVID-19 vaccine. Method: immunoSEQ multiplex PCR; TCRdb's copy keeps in-frame clones and lacks some. Here the sample spans around 25,000 clones, over 75% being singletons. Here the sequenced sample was peripheral blood, taken 28 days after the second AZD1222 dose. The receptors originated from an adult who received the AZD1222 COVID-19 vaccine. The CDR3 runs from the conserved cysteine through the conserved F or W. Fields, in order: clone size, J gene, D gene, V gene, CDR3 DNA, CDR3 protein. D genes are given only for firm matches. The size field is filled for only some rows; it gives once, few, many or a size class.

NA TRBJ1-1 TRBD1 TRBV7-3 TGTGCCAGCAGCCTGGGACAGGGGAACACTGAAGCTTTCTTT CASSLGQGNTEAFF
NA TRBJ2-3 TRBD2 TRBV27 TGTGCCAGCAGTTTAGGGCCCCCTACTAGCGGGGGCCCGGATACGCAGTATTTT CASSLGPPTSGGPDTQYF
NA TRBJ2-1 TRBD2 TRBV9 TGTGCCAGCAGCGCTAGCGGGAGTCTGGGGAATGAGCAGTTCTTC CASSASGSLGNEQFF
NA TRBJ2-7 TRBD2 TRBV28 TGTGCCAGCAGTCCCGGGACTAGCGGCTCCTACGAGCAGTACTTC CASSPGTSGSYEQYF
NA TRBJ2-3 TRBD2 TRBV7-9 TGTGCCAGCAGCTTTTCAGCGGGAGGAGCGGATACGCAGTATTTT CASSFSAGGADTQYF
once TRBJ1-2 NA TRBV21-1 TGTGCCAGCAGCACCCGGGACAGCAATTCGGTCCTGTATGGCTACACCTTC CASSTRDSNSVLYGYTF
NA TRBJ2-3 NA TRBV19 TGTGCCAGTAGTATAGGACAGGTCGGAACAGATACGCAGTATTTT CASSIGQVGTDTQYF
NA TRBJ1-2 TRBD1 TRBV28 TGTGCCAGCGGACAGGGCTATGGCTACACCTTC CASGQGYGYTF
NA TRBJ2-5 TRBD2 TRBV19 TGTGCCAGTAGTATAACTAGCGGGATCCAAGAGACCCAGTACTTC CASSITSGIQETQYF
once TRBJ2-2 TRBD2 TRBV7-6 TGTGCCAGCGGCGAGAGGACTAGCGCGGGCACCGGGGAGCTGTTTTTT CASGERTSAGTGELFF
NA TRBJ2-1 NA TRBV6-4 TGTGCCAGCAGTGACGAACGCAGCTCCTACAATGAGCAGTTCTTC CASSDERSSYNEQFF
NA TRBJ2-1 NA TRBV11-3 TGTGCCAGCAGCCCGGGTTACGGGAGTAGCAATGAGCAGTTCTTC CASSPGYGSSNEQFF
NA TRBJ2-2 NA TRBV29-1 TGCAGCGCCCTCCAACCCGGGGAGCTGTTTTTT CSALQPGELFF
NA TRBJ2-2 TRBD1 TRBV7-3 TGTGCCAGCAGCCCAGGGGGCACCGGGGAGCTGTTTTTT CASSPGGTGELFF